This T cell receptor beta chain was identified during a study of blood T cell repertoires in COVID-19. For the study at large: Whether acute or convalescent, the COVID-19 samples came from the United States, Italy and Spain. PBMCs, B-cell-depleted T cells, or T cells were the source of the cDNA or gDNA that made up the material.

In germline, CDR1 is SNHLY, CDR2 FYNNEI. The CDR3 runs 15 residues. J gave up 6 bases and V 5 bases, and 9 bases lay outside the gene matches. Original methodology: Nucleated cell counts were estimated from reference gene primer amplification. The method was immunoSEQ multiplex PCR; TCRdb's version includes in-frame clones alone and lacks a portion of them. V, J and clone size derive from that table, while D and trimming were established from the DNA sequence. The sample has around 94,000 clones, around 80% seen once; the top ten hold 7.5% to 10%. This clone has just one count. Sequencing input: peripheral blood. The chain links TRBV2 to TRBJ2-7; 11 positions match TRBD2. The origin of this receptor is a man between 60 and 75 years old with active or convalescent COVID-19. CDR3 protein: CASSSPTSGIPEQYF. The CDR3 nucleotides read TGTGCCAGCAGTAGCCCGACTAGCGGGATCCCCGAGCAGTACTTC.